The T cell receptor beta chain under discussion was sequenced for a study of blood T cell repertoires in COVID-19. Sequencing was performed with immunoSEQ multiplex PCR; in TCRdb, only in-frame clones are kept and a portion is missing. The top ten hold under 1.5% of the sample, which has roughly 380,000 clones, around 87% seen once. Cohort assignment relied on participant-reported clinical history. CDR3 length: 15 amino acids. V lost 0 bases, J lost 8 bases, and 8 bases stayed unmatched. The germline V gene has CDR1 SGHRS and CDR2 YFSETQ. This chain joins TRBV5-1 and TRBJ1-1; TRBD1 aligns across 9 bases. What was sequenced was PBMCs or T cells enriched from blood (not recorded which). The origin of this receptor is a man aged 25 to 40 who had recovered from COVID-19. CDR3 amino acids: CASSLATGGALEAFF. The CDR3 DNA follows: TGCGCCAGCAGCTTGGCCACAGGGGGCGCTCTAGAAGCTTTCTTT.